This T cell receptor (beta chain) was identified during a study of control samples from healthy donors and cancer patients. The protocol was immunoSEQ multiplex PCR, while the TCRdb copy is restricted to in-frame clones and leaves out a portion. The sample holds some 120,000 clones, roughly 87% seen once. V was cut by 8 bases and J by 2 bases, with 14 bases left in between. The CDR3 extends over 13 amino acids. The germline V gene has CDR1 GTSNPN and CDR2 SVGIG (reference sequence). The receptor was derived from a man younger than 35 in good health. The gene calls are TRBV30 and TRBJ2-3, with D possibly matching TRBD2 (5 bases). Sequencing was performed on blood. The CDR3 DNA sequence: TGTGCCGGTACCTGGGAGTACACAGATACGCAGTATTTT. As protein: CAGTWEYTDTQYF.